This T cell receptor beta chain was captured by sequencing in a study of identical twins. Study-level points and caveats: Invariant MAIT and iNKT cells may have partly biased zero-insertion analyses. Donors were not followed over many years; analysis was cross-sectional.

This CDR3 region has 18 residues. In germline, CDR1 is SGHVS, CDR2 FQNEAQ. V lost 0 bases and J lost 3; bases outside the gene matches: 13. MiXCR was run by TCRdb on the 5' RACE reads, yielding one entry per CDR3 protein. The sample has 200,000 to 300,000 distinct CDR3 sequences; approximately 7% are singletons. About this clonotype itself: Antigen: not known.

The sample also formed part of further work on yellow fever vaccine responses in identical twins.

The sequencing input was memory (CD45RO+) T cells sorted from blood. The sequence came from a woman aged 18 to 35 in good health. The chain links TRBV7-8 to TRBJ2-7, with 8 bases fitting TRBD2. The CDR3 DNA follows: TGTGCCAGCAGCTTAGCGAGGGTGAAGCGGGAGAGCGTCTACGAGCAGTACTTC. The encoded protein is CASSLARVKRESVYEQYF.